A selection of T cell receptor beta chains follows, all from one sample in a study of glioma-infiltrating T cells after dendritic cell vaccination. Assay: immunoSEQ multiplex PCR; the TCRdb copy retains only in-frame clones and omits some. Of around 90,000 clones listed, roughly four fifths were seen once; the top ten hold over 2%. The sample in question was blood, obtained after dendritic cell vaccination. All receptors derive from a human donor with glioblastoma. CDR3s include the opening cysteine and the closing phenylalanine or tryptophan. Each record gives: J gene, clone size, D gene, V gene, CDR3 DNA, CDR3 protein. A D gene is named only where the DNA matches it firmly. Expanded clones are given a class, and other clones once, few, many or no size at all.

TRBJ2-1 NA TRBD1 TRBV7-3 TGTGCCAGCAGCTCAGGGACAGGGCTGGGCGTTGGGCAGTTCTTC CASSSGTGLGVGQFF
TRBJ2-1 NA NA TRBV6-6 TGTGCCAGCGGGGAGACAAGCTACAATGAGCAGTTCTTC CASGETSYNEQFF
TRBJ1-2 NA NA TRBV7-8 TGTGCCAGCAGCTTTAGCGACGGAGGCTATGGCTACACCTTC CASSFSDGGYGYTF
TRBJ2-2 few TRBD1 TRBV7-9 TGTGCCAGCAGCGGGGTCGATACAGGGGGCTCCGGGGAGCTGTTTTTT CASSGVDTGGSGELFF
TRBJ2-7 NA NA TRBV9 TGTGCCAGCAGCCCCAATCCGGGGTCCAAGTCCCTTTACGAGCAGTACTTC CASSPNPGSKSLYEQYF
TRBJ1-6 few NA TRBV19 TGTGCCAGTAGTCGCGGGGATATGACCTATAATTCACCCCTCCACTTT CASSRGDMTYNSPLHF
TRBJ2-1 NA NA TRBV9 TGTGCCAGCAGCGTAGATCGGTACTCCTACAATGAGCAGTTCTTC CASSVDRYSYNEQFF
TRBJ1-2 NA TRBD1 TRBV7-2 TGTGCCAGCAGCGGCCTAGGGGGCGCAGACTATGGCTACACCTTC CASSGLGGADYGYTF
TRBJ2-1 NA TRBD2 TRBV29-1 TGCAGCGTTGAAGGATCGACTAGCGGGACCTACAATGAGCAGTTCTTC CSVEGSTSGTYNEQFF
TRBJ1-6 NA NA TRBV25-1 TGTGCCAGCAGTGATCGGCGACAGGCGTGGTCACCCCTCCACTTT CASSDRRQAWSPLHF
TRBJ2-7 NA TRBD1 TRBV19 TGTGCCAGCGTTGGGACAGGGAGCCACGAGCAGTACTTC CASVGTGSHEQYF
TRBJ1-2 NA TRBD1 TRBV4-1 TGCGCCAGCAGCCAAGGACAGGGCGACGGGTATGGCTACACCTTC CASSQGQGDGYGYTF
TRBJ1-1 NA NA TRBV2 TGTGCCAGCAGTGAGTACTCTGAAGCTTTCTTT CASSEYSEAFF
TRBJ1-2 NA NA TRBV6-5 TGTGCCAGCAGTTACGGAGCATATGGCTACACCTTC CASSYGAYGYTF
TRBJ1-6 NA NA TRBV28 TGTGCCAGCAGTTCGGGACATTCCTATAATTCACCCCTCCACTTT CASSSGHSYNSPLHF
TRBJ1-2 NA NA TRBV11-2 TGTGCCAGCAGCCCGAGAGCTTCCTATGGCTACACCTTC CASSPRASYGYTF
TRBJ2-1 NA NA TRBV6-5 TGTGCCAGCAGTTACTCAGGGGGAAACAATGAGCAGTTCTTC CASSYSGGNNEQFF
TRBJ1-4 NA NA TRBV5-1 TGCGCCAGCAGCCTGGGGGCCCAAGGGGCTGAAAAACTGTTTTTT CASSLGAQGAEKLFF
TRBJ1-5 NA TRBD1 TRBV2 TGTGCCAGCAGTGGAGGGGACAGGGGGAATCAGCCCCAGCATTTT CASSGGDRGNQPQHF
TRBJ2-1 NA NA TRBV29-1 TGCAGCGTTGCCTGGAGCTCCTACAATGAGCAGTTCTTC CSVAWSSYNEQFF
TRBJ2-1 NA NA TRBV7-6 TGTGCCAGCAGCTTTCACAGGGATGAGCAGTTCTTC CASSFHRDEQFF
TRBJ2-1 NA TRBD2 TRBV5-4 TGTGCCAGCAGCCTGGGCGGGGGGGCCTACAATGAGCAGTTCTTC CASSLGGGAYNEQFF
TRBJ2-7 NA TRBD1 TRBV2 TGTGCCAGCAACAGCCCCAAGACAGGGTCCTATTCCTACGAGCAGTACTTC CASNSPKTGSYSYEQYF
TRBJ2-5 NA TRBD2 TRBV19 TGTGCCAGTAGTACGAGTTTCAGCGGGGGGGCCTCGGAAGAGACCCAGTACTTC CASSTSFSGGASEETQYF